The 2 T cell receptor beta chains below were found in one sample sequenced in a study of shared clonotypes between healthy human individuals. Profiling relied on immunoSEQ multiplex PCR, and the TCRdb table lists in-frame clones only, not all of them. The table lists over 2 million clones, roughly 94% of them singletons. The sample was naive CD4+ T cells sorted from blood. Subset specified: CD45RA+ positively selected. The origin of the receptors is a man younger than 35 in good health.

V gene TRBV7-8 combines with J gene TRBJ2-5; 8 bases match TRBD2. V lost 1 base and J lost 5; bases outside the gene matches: 9. Germline values: CDR1 SGHVS, CDR2 FQNEAQ. The CDR3 totals 16 residues. The CDR3 DNA reads as TGTGCCAGCAGCTTAGAAAGCGGGAGCCCTTGGGAGACCCAGTACTTC. This gives the protein CASSLESGSPWETQYF.

The chain recombines TRBV11-2 with TRBJ1-2, with D hard to call. The CDR3 runs to 14 residues. In germline, CDR1 is SGHAT, CDR2 FQNNGV. The V end lost 5 bases, the J end lost 0 bases, and 10 bases lay between the germline ends. CDR3 sequence: CASSPEVPNYGYTF. Written as DNA, the CDR3 is TGTGCCAGCAGCCCAGAGGTCCCTAACTATGGCTACACCTTC.